This TCR beta chain originates from a study of blood T cell repertoires in COVID-19. The overall study: Nucleic acid was either cDNA or gDNA, and it came from T cells, B-cell-depleted T cells, or PBMCs.

CDR1 and CDR2 from the germline V gene are LGHNT and FRNRAP. V gave up 5 bases and J gave up 3 bases; unmatched junction bases: 4. CDR3 length equals 14 residues. As handled by the study authors: Amplified reference gene primers provided the basis for estimating nucleated cell counts. Repertoires were generated with immunoSEQ multiplex PCR, while TCRdb's copy carries only in-frame clones and drops some. V, J and clone size were drawn from that table, and D and trimming were deduced from the DNA. The table has 35,000 to 50,000 clones, more than 75% seen once. The clonotype comes from an elderly man with acute or convalescent COVID-19. The specimen was peripheral blood. V is TRBV12-5 and J is TRBJ2-3; the match to TRBD1 covers 8 bases. CDR3 in DNA: TGTGCTAGTGGTCCCCGACAGGGGACAGATACGCAGTATTTT. Protein: CASGPRQGTDTQYF. The entire variable domain, with the rest obtained from reference TRBV12-5 and TRBJ2-3, is as follows: DARVTQTPRHKVTEMGQEVTMRCQPILGHNTVFWYRQTMMQGLELLAYFRNRAPLDDSGMPKDRFSAEMPDATLATLKIQPSEPRDSAVYFCASGPRQGTDTQYFGPGTRLTVL.